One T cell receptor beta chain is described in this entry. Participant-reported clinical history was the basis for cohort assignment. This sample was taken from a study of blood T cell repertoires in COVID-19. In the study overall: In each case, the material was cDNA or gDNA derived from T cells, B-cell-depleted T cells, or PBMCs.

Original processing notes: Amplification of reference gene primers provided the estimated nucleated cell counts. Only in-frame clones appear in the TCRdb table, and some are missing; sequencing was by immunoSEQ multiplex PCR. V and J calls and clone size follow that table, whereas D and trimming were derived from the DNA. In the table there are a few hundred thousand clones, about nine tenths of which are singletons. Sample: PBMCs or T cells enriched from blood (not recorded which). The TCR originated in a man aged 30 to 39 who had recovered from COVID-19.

CDR3 amino acids: CASPGVAGGNEQYF. CDR3 in DNA: TGTGCCAGCCCCGGGGTAGCGGGAGGAAACGAGCAGTACTTC. V and J are TRBV6-5 and TRBJ2-7; 10 positions match TRBD2. This CDR3 has 14 residues. V shed 8 bases and J 5 bases; nucleotides not matched to a gene: 9. Germline V gene sequence: CDR1 MNHEY, CDR2 SVGAGI.